What follows are 9 T cell receptor beta chains derived from one specimen sequenced in a study of cytomegalovirus exposure and HLA in healthy donors. Both 60 Vbeta primers and 13 Jbeta primers went into the PCR. Produced via immunoSEQ multiplex PCR; TCRdb's table is partial and in-frame only. The data contain 100,000 to 150,000 clones, about 81% of them singletons. The sequenced sample was PBMCs. These receptors all come from a woman aged 50 to 60 in good health and CMV-seropositive.

The chain has TRBV2 and TRBJ2-5; D perhaps matches TRBD1 (6 bases). CDR3 length equals 15 residues. The germline gives CDR1 SNHLY, CDR2 FYNNEI. V lost 7 bases and J lost 5, with 20 bases in between. The CDR3 region has the DNA TGTGCCAGCATCGAACAGGGTGCCCCGGGGGAGACCCAGTACTTC. Its translation is CASIEQGAPGETQYF.

This rearrangement joins TRBV30 to TRBJ1-5, with D possibly TRBD1 on 6 matching bases. The germline gives CDR1 GTSNPN, CDR2 SVGIG (reference sequence). The CDR3 spans 17 residues. V shed 2 bases and J shed 4 bases, with 21 bases lying between them. CDR3 in amino acids: CAWSPPRQGIWNQPQHF. CDR3 nucleotides: TGTGCCTGGAGTCCCCCCCGGCAGGGGATATGGAATCAGCCCCAGCATTTT.

The V call is TRBV5-5, the J call TRBJ2-3; 8 nucleotides agree with TRBD1. CDR1 SGHKS and CDR2 YYEKEE come from the germline V gene (reference sequence). CDR3 length equals 15 residues. Trimming took 2 bases from V and 5 from J; bases not matched to a gene: 7. The CDR3 DNA follows: TGTGCCAGCAGCTTCGCAGGGGGCCTTGGAGATACGCAGTATTTT. Protein product: CASSFAGGLGDTQYF.

V is TRBV18 and J is TRBJ1-3; D uncertain. The length of the CDR3 is 22 residues. The germline CDR1 and CDR2 sequences are KGHSH and LQKENI. The germline V and J ends were trimmed by 2 bases and 7 bases, with 36 bases remaining between them. DNA of the CDR3: TGTGCCAGCTCACCAGAAGGAGGTCCTGAGATTAGGCTTACGGGTGCGTTTAACACCATATATTTT. This sequence encodes CASSPEGGPEIRLTGAFNTIYF.

The gene calls are TRBV13 and TRBJ2-7, with 9 bases identical to TRBD1. The CDR3 is 15 residues long. Germline V gives CDR1 PRHDT, CDR2 FYEKMQ (reference sequence). Losses at the gene ends were 4 bases for V and 1 base for J; bases not matched to a gene: 5. The CDR3 coding sequence is TGTGCCAGCAGCTACGGGACAGGGAAGTCCTACGAGCAGTACTTC. Its protein product is CASSYGTGKSYEQYF.

The J gene is TRBJ1-2, the V gene TRBV20-1, with D hard to call. V was shortened by 5 bases and J by 4 bases, with 8 bases between the two germline ends. This CDR3 is 11 amino acids long. CDR1 and CDR2 from the germline V gene are DFQATT and SNEGSKA (reference sequence). The CDR3 region is CSAALGYGYTF. The CDR3 nucleotides are TGCAGTGCTGCGCTTGGCTATGGCTACACCTTC.

This chain joins TRBV9 and TRBJ2-3, with 15 nucleotides matching TRBD2. The CDR3 has 17 amino acids. Germline V gene sequence: CDR1 SGDLS, CDR2 YYNGEE. J was trimmed by 2 bases and V by 4 bases; bases with no gene match: 5. This CDR3 reads CASSPGLAGGSTDTQYF. The CDR3 DNA sequence: TGTGCCAGCAGCCCGGGACTAGCGGGGGGCTCCACAGATACGCAGTATTTT.

This clone was observed a single time. The V and J genes are TRBV5-5 and TRBJ2-7; 8 nucleotides line up with TRBD2. Germline lookup yields CDR1 SGHKS and CDR2 YYEKEE (reference sequence). V was pared by 5 bases and J by 4 bases, with 14 bases of the junction left unmatched. There are 16 residues in the CDR3. The CDR3, as DNA: TGTGCCAGCAGTCCCGGGGGGGGACTCCGATTGTACGAGCAGTACTTC. Translating it yields CASSPGGGLRLYEQYF.

The V call is TRBV7-2, the J call TRBJ1-4; D ambiguous. Germline CDR1 is SGHTA and CDR2 is FQGNSA. Deletions cut 4 bases from V and 8 bases from J, with 11 bases between. The CDR3 is 13 residues long. The CDR3 is CASSSRRAEKLFF. The CDR3 DNA follows: TGTGCCAGCAGCTCCCGGCGGGCGGAAAAACTGTTTTTT.